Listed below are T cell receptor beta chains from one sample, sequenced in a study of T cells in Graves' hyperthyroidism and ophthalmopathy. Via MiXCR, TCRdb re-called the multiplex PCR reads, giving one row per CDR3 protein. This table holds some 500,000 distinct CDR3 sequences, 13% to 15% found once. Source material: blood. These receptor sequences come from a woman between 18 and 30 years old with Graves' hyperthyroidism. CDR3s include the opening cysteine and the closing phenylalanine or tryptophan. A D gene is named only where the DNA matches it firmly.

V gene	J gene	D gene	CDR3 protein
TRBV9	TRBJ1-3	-	CASSVDFSGNTMYF
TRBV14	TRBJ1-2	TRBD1	CASSQRGTGGALSSGYTF
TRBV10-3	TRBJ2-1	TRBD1	CAIKSGTGNSYNEQFF
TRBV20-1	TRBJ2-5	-	CSARDRRRSPKKREETQYF
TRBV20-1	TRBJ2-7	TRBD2	CSARHSGRSLSEQYF
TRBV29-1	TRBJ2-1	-	CSVFALTGYNEQFF
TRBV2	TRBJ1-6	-	CASSVLRDNSPLHF
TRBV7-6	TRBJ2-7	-	CASSRLASGVEQYF
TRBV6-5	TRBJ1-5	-	CASSYYRYSNQPQHF
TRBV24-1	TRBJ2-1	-	CATSDTQGGSYNEQFF
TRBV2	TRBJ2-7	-	CASLDSAGGYEQYF
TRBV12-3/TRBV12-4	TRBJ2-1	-	CASSLATYNEQFF
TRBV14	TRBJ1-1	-	CASSRITGEAFF
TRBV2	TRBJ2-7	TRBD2	CASRSPSGSREQYF
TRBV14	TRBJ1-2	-	CASSQEVDPTSLYGYTF
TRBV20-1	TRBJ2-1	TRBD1	CSAREGGTGGYNEQFF
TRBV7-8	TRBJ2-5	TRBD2	CASSFGKGLAANQETQYF
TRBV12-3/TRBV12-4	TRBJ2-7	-	CASSLAATLGQYF
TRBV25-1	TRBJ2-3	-	CASSPPRANTDTQYF
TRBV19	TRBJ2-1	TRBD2	CATAAGVAEQFF
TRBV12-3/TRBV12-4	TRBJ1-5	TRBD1	CASSPSGGAGLGQPQHF
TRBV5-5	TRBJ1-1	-	CASSPLLGMDTEAFF
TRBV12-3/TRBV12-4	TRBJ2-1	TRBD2	CASSSPSGSEQFF
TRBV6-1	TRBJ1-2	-	CASSENRVVYGYTF
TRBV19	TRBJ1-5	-	CASTLPGWRNQPQHF
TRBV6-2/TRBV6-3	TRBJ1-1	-	CASSYGRRNTEAFF
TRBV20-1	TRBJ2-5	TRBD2	CSATSGDQETQYF
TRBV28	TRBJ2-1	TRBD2	CASPPASGHVSSYNEQFF
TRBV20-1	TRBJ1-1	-	CSARDRARGNTEAFF
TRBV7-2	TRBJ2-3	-	CASSLDVARDTQYF
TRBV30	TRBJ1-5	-	CAWKGGEGQPQHF
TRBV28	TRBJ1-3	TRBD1	CASSLWGQPGSGNTIYF
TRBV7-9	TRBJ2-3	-	CASSLRSGTDTQYF
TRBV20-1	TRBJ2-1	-	CSASRVPIYNEQFF
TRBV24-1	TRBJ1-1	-	CATSDTTGKPGAFF
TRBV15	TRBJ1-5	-	CATTQGGPGTNQPQHF
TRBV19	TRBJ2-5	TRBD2	CASSIYSGRMETQYF
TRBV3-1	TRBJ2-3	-	CATGSTGMQYF
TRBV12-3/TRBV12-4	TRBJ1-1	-	CASSYRTGSTEAFF
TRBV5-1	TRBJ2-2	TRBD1	CASSHDRARGELFF
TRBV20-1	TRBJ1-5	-	CSAPQGWEQPQHF
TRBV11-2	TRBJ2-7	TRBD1	CASSSLTGGHEQYF
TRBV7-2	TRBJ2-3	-	CASGPYTDTQYF
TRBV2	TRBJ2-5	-	CASSATANGETQYF
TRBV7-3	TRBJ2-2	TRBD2	CASSLTYQGLAGNTWELFF
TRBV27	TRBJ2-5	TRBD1	CASSGQDQETQYF
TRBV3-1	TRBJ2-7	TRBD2	CASSQALAGGHEQYF
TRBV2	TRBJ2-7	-	CASSEADVLRRYF
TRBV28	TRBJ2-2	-	CASSLSRTGELFF
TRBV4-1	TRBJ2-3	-	CASSSPGDTQYF
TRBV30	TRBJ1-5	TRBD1	CAWKSDRDNQPQHF
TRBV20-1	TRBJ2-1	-	CSASVNEQFF
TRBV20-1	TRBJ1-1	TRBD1	CSLGQGAKNTEAFF
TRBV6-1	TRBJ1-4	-	CASSVVVEGEKLFF
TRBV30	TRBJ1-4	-	CACPHGGNRGEKLFF
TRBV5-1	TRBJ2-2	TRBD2	CASSQSTSGRSWDTGELFF
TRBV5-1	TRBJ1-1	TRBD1	CASSNRTGAGTEAFF